These 5 T cell receptor beta chains were sequenced from one sample in a study of Ad26.COV2.S vaccination and SARS-CoV-2 variants. The assay was immunoSEQ multiplex PCR, and TCRdb's table has in-frame clones only and misses some. This table has some 480,000 clones, around 88% appearing once. Regarding treatment: about 20 received Ad26.COV2.S at low or high dose, single or two shots; five or six received placebo; per-sample allocation not given. All samples were drawn on day 63, counting from the first vaccine or placebo injection. Sequenced here: peripheral blood, sampled in a trial of Ad26.COV2.S vaccine versus placebo. These receptors were obtained from a person aged 18-65 years who received the Ad26.COV2.S COVID-19 vaccine or a placebo.

This clone appeared a few times. The rearrangement uses TRBV4-3 and TRBJ2-7; 7 bases fit TRBD2. Germline trimming cut 3 bases from V and 3 bases from J; bases unmatched to any gene: 5. The V gene's germline CDR1 is LGHNA and CDR2 YSLEER. The length of the CDR3 is 14 residues. The CDR3 region is CASSQGASGYEQYF. The CDR3 DNA follows: TGCGCCAGCAGCCAGGGTGCTAGCGGCTACGAGCAGTACTTC.

J is TRBJ2-1 and V is TRBV15; 11 bases agree with TRBD2. J was trimmed by 1 base and V by 3 bases; bases with no gene match: 5. This CDR3 is 17 amino acids long. Germline V gene lookup returns CDR1 LNHNV and CDR2 YYDKDF (reference sequence). CDR3 residues: CATSSELAGASYNEQFF. CDR3 DNA sequence: TGTGCCACCAGCAGTGAACTAGCGGGAGCGTCCTACAATGAGCAGTTCTTC.

This chain connects TRBV10-3 to TRBJ2-2; D could derive from TRBD1 or TRBD2 (7 bases each). CDR1 is ENHRY and CDR2 is SYGVKD in the germline V gene. The CDR3 sequence is 15 residues long. V shed 8 bases and J shed 4 bases, with 17 bases lying between them. CDR3 nucleotides: TGTGCCATCGGAAGGGGGGGGACAGCCACCGGGGAGCTGTTTTTT. This encodes CAIGRGGTATGELFF.

V usage is TRBV9 and J usage is TRBJ2-1; a possible D gene is TRBD1 (6 bases). CDR1 SGDLS and CDR2 YYNGEE come from the germline V gene. V lost 3 bases to trimming and J lost 3 bases, with 16 bases between them. The CDR3 contains 16 residues. CDR3 region: CASSAYFRTDYNEQFF. The CDR3 DNA sequence: TGTGCCAGCAGCGCCTACTTTAGGACAGACTACAATGAGCAGTTCTTC. Full variable domain (missing parts from reference TRBV9 and TRBJ2-1): DSGVTQTPKHLITATGQRVTLRCSPRSGDLSVYWYQQSLDQGLQFLIQYYNGEERAKGNILERFSAQQFPDLHSELNLSSLELGDSALYFCASSAYFRTDYNEQFFGPGTRLTVL.

This chain links TRBV11-2 with TRBJ2-2; 9 positions match TRBD2. J gave up 0 bases and V 5 bases, and 1 base lay outside the gene matches. Looked up from germline, CDR1 is SGHAT and CDR2 is FQNNGV. The CDR3 is 15 residues long. Here the CDR3 DNA reads TGTGCCAGCAGCCCTAGCGGGACGAACACCGGGGAGCTGTTTTTT. It codes for CASSPSGTNTGELFF.